This T cell receptor beta chain was sequenced in a study of blood T cells in healthy people across ages. Findings of the study overall: Aged donors had fewer naive CD4+ cells and lower diversity than long-lived donors.

This clonotype was observed at least ten times. The target antigen is unknown. Primers used in a second PCR of roughly 7 to 12 cycles were a sample-barcoded 5' primer and a J-beta primer mix. TCRdb itself ran the 5' RACE reads through MiXCR, one entry per CDR3 protein. The data contain hundreds of thousands of distinct CDR3 sequences, about 34% of them singletons. Germline V gene data show CDR1 as SGHTA and CDR2 as FQGNSA. The CDR3 totals 15 residues. Between the trimmed V and J ends, which lost 2 bases and 5 bases, there was a span of 15 bases. The chain is built from TRBV7-2 and TRBJ1-2; a possible D gene is TRBD1 (5 bases). Sequenced sample: blood. The sequence was obtained from a woman older than 75 in good health. CDR3 DNA: TGTGCCAGCAGCTTACGGGGCAGGGTAGAATATGGCTACACCTTC. Translating gives CASSLRGRVEYGYTF.